This T cell receptor (beta chain) originates from a study of T cell repertoires in cytomegalovirus infection. Study-wide context: Indicated by public TCR beta signatures were CMV infection and matching HLA type.

TCRdb processed the reads anew with MiXCR; each CDR3 protein has one entry. The sample has around 280,000 distinct CDR3 sequences, around 9.1% seen once. Study observations and caveats: Across the ex vivo response, the dominant clonotypes were HLA-C-restricted CMV-specific TCR beta clonotypes. The cumulative frequency of public TCR beta families distinguished individuals who carried CMV together with the relevant HLA.

This clonotype was found many times. Its antigen is not known. With 6 bases clipped from V and 3 bases from J, the junction kept 7 bases outside the gene matches. Germline V lookup: CDR1 MRHNA, CDR2 SNTAGT. The CDR3 sequence is 14 residues long. The receptor was isolated from a human donor in good health (CMV status not recorded). Some clones in this sample may be carry-over from other donors' samples. The material sequenced was PBMCs. The genes are TRBV6-4 and TRBJ1-1; 7 bases match TRBD1. CDR3 nucleotides: TGTGCCAGCAGCCGTCAGGGGGGGGACACTGAAGCTTTCTTT. Its translation: CASSRQGGDTEAFF.